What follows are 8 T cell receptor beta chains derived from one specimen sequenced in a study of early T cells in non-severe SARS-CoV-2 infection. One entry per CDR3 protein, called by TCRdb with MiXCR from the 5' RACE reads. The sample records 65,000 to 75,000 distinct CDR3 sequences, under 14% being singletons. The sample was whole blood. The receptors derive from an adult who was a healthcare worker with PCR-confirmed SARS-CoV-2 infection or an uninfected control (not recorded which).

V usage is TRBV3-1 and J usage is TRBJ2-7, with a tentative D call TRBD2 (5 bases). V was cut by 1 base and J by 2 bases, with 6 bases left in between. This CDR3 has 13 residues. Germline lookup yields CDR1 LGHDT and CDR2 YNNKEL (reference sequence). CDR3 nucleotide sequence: TGTGCCAGCAGCCAAGGAGGGCCCTACGAGCAGTACTTC. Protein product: CASSQGGPYEQYF.

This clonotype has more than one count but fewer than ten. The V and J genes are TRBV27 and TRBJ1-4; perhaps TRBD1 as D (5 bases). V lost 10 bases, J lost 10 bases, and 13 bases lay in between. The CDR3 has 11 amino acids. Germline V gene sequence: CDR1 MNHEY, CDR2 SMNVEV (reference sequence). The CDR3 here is CATRGGGKLFF. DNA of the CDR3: TGTGCCACCCGGGGGGGAGGAAAACTGTTTTTT. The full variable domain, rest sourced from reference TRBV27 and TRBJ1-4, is EAQVTQNPRYLITVTGKKLTVTCSQNMNHEYMSWYRQDPGLGLRQIYYSMNVEVTDKGDVPEGYKVSRKEKRNFPLILESPSPNQTSLYFCATRGGGKLFFGSGTQLSVL.

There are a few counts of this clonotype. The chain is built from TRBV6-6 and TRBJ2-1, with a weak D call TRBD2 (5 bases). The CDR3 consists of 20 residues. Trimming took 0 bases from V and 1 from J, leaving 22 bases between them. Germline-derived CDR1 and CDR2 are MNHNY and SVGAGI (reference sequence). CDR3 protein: CASSYSRLTSGYRSYNEQFF. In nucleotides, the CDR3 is TGTGCCAGCAGTTACTCTCGCCTCACCTCGGGGTATAGGTCCTACAATGAGCAGTTCTTC.

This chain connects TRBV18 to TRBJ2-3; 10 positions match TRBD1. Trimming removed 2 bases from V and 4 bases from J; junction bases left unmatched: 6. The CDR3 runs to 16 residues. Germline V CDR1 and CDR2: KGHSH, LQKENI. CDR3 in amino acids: CASSPWGTGDADTQYF. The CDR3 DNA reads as TGTGCCAGCTCACCATGGGGGACAGGGGATGCAGATACGCAGTATTTT.

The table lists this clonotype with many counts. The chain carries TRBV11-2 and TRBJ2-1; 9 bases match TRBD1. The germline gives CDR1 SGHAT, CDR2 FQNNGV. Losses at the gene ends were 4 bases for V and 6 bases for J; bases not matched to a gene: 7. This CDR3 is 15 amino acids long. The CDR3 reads CASSWWSGQGNEQFF. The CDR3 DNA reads TGTGCCAGCAGCTGGTGGTCGGGACAGGGCAATGAGCAGTTCTTC.

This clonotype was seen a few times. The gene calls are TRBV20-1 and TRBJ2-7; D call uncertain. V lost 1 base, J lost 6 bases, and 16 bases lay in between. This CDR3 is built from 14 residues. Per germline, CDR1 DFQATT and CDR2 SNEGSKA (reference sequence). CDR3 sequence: CSARVEGVGSEQYF. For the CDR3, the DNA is TGCAGTGCTAGAGTCGAAGGAGTTGGGTCCGAGCAGTACTTC.

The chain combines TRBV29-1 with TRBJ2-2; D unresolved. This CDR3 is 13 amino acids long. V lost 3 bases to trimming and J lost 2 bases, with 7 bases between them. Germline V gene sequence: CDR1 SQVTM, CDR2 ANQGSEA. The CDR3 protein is CSVEATNTGELFF. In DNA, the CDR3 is TGCAGCGTTGAGGCGACAAACACCGGGGAGCTGTTTTTT.

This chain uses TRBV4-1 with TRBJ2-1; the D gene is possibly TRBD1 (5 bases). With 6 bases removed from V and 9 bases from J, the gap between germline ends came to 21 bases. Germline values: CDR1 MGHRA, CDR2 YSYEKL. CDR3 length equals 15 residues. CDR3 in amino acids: CASRKGPAGNTEQFF. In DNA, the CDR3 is TGCGCCAGCAGAAAAGGCCCGGCAGGGAACACTGAGCAGTTCTTC.